This T cell receptor (beta chain) comes out of a study of monozygotic twins with inflammatory bowel disease. Germline CDR1 LNHNV, CDR2 YYDKDF (reference sequence). The CDR3 loop spans 14 amino acids. TCRdb re-called the 5' RACE reads and gives one entry per CDR3 protein, without DNA. In total, the table holds 200,000 to 250,000 distinct CDR3 sequences. The rearrangement joins TRBV15 to TRBJ2-6. The specimen sequenced was blood. The clonotype comes from a human donor with ulcerative colitis or Crohn's disease, or a healthy co-twin of an affected twin (not recorded which). Here the CDR3 reads CATSSGSGANVLTF.